The sequence of this TCR beta chain was determined in a study of shared clonotypes between healthy human individuals. At the level of the study: Plates per donor: three CD4 naive, three CD4 memory, two CD8 naive, one CD8 memory.

Several immunoSEQ 96-well plates shared each subset's DNA, each plate a replicate. Only in-frame clones appear in the TCRdb table, and some are missing; sequencing was by immunoSEQ multiplex PCR. The sample lists 2 million to 2.5 million clones, roughly 93% occurring once. Whole-study results and caveats: In having few donors, the study represented limited genetic and exposure-history diversity.

A note on this clone: Its antigen is still unknown. This sample also contains other DNA sequences that code for the same CDR3.

Trimming took 4 bases from V and 1 from J; bases not matched to a gene: 4. This CDR3 comprises 15 residues. Germline lookup yields CDR1 SGHRS and CDR2 YFSETQ. This chain joins TRBV5-1 and TRBJ2-7; 11 positions match TRBD2. The specimen was naive CD4+ T cells from PBMCs. Subset specified: CD45RA+ positively selected. This clonotype originated in a young man in good health. Some clones in this sample may be carry-over from other donors' samples. The CDR3 reads CASSRLAGGSYEQYF. CDR3 nucleotides: TGCGCCAGCAGCCGGTTAGCGGGAGGGTCCTACGAGCAGTACTTC.